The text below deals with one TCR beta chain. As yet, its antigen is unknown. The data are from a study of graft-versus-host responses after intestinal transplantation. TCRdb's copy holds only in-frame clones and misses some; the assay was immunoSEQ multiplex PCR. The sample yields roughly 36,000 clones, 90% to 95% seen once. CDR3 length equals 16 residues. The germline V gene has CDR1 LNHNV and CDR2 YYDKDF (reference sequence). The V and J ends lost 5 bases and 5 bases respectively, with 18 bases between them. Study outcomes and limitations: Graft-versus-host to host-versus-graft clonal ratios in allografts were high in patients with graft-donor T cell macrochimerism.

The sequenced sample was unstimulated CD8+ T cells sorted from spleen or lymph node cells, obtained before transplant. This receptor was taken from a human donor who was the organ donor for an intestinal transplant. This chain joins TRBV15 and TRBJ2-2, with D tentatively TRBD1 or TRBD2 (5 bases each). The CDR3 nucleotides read TGTGCCACCAGCCTTGATGTAGAGGGGCAGACCGGGGAGCTGTTTTTT. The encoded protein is CATSLDVEGQTGELFF.